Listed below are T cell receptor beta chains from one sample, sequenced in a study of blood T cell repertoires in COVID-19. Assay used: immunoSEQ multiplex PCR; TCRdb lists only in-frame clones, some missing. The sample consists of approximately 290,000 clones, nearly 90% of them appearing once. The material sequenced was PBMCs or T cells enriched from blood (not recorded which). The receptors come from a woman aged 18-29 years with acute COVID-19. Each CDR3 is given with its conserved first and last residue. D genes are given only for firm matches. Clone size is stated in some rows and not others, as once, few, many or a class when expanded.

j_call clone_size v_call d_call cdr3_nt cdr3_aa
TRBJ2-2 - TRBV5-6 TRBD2 TGTGCCAGCAGCTCCGGACTAGCGGTAAACACCGGGGAGCTGTTTTTT CASSSGLAVNTGELFF
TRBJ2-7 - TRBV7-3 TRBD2 TGTGCCAGCTCCGCTAGCGGGAGTTACGAGCAGTACTTC CASSASGSYEQYF
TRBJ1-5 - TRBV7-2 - TGTGCCAGCAGCTTAAGCAGGGATGCTCAGCCCCAGCATTTT CASSLSRDAQPQHF
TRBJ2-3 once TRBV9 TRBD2 TGTGCCAGCAGCGTAGCTGCGGGAGCGAAGGCAGATACGCAGTATTTT CASSVAAGAKADTQYF
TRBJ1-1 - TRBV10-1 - TGCGCCAGCAGCTTGGGGGGTAGTACCACTGAAGCTTTCTTT CASSLGGSTTEAFF
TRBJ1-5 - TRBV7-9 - TGTGCCAGCACCCGACAGGACAATCAGCCCCAGCATTTT CASTRQDNQPQHF
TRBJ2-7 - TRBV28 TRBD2 TGTGCCAGCAGTTTCACAACGGGAGGGGCATCGTACGAGCAGTACTTC CASSFTTGGASYEQYF
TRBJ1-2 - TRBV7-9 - TGTGCCAGCAGCCCCACCCCCGATCAGTATGGCTACACCTTC CASSPTPDQYGYTF
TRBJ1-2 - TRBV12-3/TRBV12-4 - TGTGCCAGCACCCAGGACAAATTTGGCTACACCTTC CASTQDKFGYTF
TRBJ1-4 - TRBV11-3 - TGTGCCAGCAGCGTCCGACCGGGAGGGAATGAAAAACTGTTTTTT CASSVRPGGNEKLFF
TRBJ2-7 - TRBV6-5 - TGTGCCAGCAAAATAGACAGTTCTTTCTCCTACGAGCAGTACTTC CASKIDSSFSYEQYF
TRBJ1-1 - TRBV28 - TGTGCCAGCAGTTTCCTCCCCACTGAAGCTTTCTTT CASSFLPTEAFF
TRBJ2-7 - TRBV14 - TGTGCCAGCAGCCAAGATGGGGGCGCCATCCCTTACGAGCAGTACTTC CASSQDGGAIPYEQYF
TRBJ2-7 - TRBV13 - TGTGCCAGCAGCTTAAGGGAGGCCTCCTACGAGCAGTACTTC CASSLREASYEQYF
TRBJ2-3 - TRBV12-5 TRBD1 TGTGCTAGTGGTCCGGGACAGGGGGCCAGAGATACGCAGTATTTT CASGPGQGARDTQYF
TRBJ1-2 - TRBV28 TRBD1 TGTGCCAGCAGTTCCGACAGGGTCGGCTACACCTTC CASSSDRVGYTF
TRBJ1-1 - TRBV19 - TGTGCCAGTAGTATCGCGAGGGATACTGAAGCTTTCTTT CASSIARDTEAFF
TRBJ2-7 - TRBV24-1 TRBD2 TGTGCCACCAGGCCCAGGGTGGGAGGGGAGCAGTACTTC CATRPRVGGEQYF
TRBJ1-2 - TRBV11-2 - TGTGCCAGCAGCTATGGATCCAGGGATGGCTACACCTTC CASSYGSRDGYTF
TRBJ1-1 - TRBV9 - TGTGCCAGCAGCGCGACCAGCGGGGGGACTGAAGCTTTCTTT CASSATSGGTEAFF
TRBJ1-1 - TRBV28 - TGTGCCAGCAGACACAGGGATATCGGTTTCTTT CASRHRDIGFF
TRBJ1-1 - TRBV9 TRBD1 TGTGCCAGCAGCGTATTGGACAGGGTACCCATGAACACTGAAGCTTTCTTT CASSVLDRVPMNTEAFF
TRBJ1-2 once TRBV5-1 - TGCGCCAGCAGCTTAGGCGGGGTCTGGGGCTACACCTTC CASSLGGVWGYTF
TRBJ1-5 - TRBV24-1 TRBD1 TGTGCCACCAGTGAACTTAGGGACAGGGCGTTCAAGGGCAATCAGCCCCAGCATTTT CATSELRDRAFKGNQPQHF
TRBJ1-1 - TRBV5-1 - TGCGCCAGCAGCACCGGACAGCTGAACACTGAAGCTTTCTTT CASSTGQLNTEAFF
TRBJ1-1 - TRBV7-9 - TGTGCCAGCACCCCCGGGGATCGGGACACTGAAGCTTTCTTT CASTPGDRDTEAFF
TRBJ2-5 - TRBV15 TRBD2 TGTGCCACCAGCAGAGACGCTAGCGGGAGGTCACAAGAGACCCAGTACTTC CATSRDASGRSQETQYF
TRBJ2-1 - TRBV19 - TGTGCCAGTAGTATAGGGTGGGGCAGGGAGCAGTTCTTC CASSIGWGREQFF
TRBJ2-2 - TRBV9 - TGTGCCAGCAGCGTAGCTCGGTTTAACACCGGGGAGCTGTTTTTT CASSVARFNTGELFF
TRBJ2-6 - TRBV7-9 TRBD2 TGTGCCAGCAGCGGGACTACTGGGGCCAACGTCCTGACTTTC CASSGTTGANVLTF
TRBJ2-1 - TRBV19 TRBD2 TGTGCCAGTAGTATAGGACTAGCGGGATACGAGCAGTTCTTC CASSIGLAGYEQFF
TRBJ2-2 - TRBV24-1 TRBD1 TGTGCCACCAGTGACCCAGGGGGCGCCGGGGAGCTGTTTTTT CATSDPGGAGELFF
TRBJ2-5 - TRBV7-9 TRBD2 TGTGCCAGCAGCTTAGAAGGCGGGAGTGCGGAGACCCAGTACTTC CASSLEGGSAETQYF
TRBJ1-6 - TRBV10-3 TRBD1 TGTGCCGCCAACCAGGGGGATTCACCCCTCCACTTT CAANQGDSPLHF
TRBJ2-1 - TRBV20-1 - TGCAGTGCTACTTCTGACTACCAGCAGTTCTTC CSATSDYQQFF
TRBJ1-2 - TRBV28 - TGTGCCAGCAGTTTTGCGGTCCGCAGGGATGGCTACACCTTC CASSFAVRRDGYTF
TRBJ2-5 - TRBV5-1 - TGCGCCAGCAGCTTGGCGCCCGGGTCCCAAGAGACCCAGTACTTC CASSLAPGSQETQYF
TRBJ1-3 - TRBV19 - TGTGCCAGTAGTATTCTGGGAGTTGGAAACACCATATATTTT CASSILGVGNTIYF
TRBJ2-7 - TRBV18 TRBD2 TGTGCCAGCTCAAAAGGGACTAGCGGGAGGGCCTACGAGCAGTACTTC CASSKGTSGRAYEQYF
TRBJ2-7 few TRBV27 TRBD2 TGTGCCAGCATCGAGAGGCTAGCGGGAGGAAGCGCCTACGAGCAGTACTTC CASIERLAGGSAYEQYF
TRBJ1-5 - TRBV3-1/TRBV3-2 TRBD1 TGTGCCAGCAGCCAATCCCACAGGGGGACCGAGCCCCAGCATTTT CASSQSHRGTEPQHF